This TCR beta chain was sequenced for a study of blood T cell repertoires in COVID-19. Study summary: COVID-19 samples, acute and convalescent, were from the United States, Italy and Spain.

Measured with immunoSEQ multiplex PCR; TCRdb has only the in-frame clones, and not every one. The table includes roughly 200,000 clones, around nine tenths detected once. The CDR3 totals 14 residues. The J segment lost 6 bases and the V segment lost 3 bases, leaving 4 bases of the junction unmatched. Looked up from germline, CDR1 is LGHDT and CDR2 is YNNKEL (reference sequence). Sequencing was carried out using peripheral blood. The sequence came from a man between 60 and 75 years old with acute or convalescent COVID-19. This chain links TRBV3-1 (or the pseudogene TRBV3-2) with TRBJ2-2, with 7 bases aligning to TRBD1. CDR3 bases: TGTGCCAGCAGCCACGAGACAGGGTCCGGGGAGCTGTTTTTT. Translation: CASSHETGSGELFF.